The source of this T cell receptor beta chain is a study of cytomegalovirus exposure and HLA in healthy donors. Trimming removed 0 bases at V and 4 bases at J, with 15 bases between. In germline, CDR1 is LGHNA, CDR2 YSLEER. CDR3 size: 16 residues. A multiplex PCR was run with 60 Vbeta primers and 13 Jbeta primers. Authors' data handling: An analysis performed later counted 73 million or so unique TCR beta chains (roughly 10 million of them shared). The table came from immunoSEQ multiplex PCR; TCRdb's copy has only in-frame clones and leaves some out. The V and J calls and clone size come from that table; D and trimming were worked out from the DNA. The sample records about 120,000 clones, 81% being singletons.

The receptor comes from a man in his forties or fifties in good health and CMV-seronegative. Sample: PBMCs. The chain is built from TRBV4-3 and TRBJ1-2; D may be TRBD1 (6 bases). CDR3 residues: CASSQETGLFFYGYTF. CDR3 sequence (DNA): TGCGCCAGCAGCCAAGAAACAGGGTTGTTTTTCTATGGCTACACCTTC.